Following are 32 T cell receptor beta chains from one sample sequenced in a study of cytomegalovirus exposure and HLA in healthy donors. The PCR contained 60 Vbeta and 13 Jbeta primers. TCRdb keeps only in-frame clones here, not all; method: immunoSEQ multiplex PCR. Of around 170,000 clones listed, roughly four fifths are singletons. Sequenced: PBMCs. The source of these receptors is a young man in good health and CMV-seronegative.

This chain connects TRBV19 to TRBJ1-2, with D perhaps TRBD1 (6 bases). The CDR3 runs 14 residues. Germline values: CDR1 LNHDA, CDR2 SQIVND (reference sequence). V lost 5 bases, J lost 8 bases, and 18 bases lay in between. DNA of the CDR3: TGTGCCAGTAGTGTTAAACCGCAGGGGACCGGCTACACCTTC. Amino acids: CASSVKPQGTGYTF.

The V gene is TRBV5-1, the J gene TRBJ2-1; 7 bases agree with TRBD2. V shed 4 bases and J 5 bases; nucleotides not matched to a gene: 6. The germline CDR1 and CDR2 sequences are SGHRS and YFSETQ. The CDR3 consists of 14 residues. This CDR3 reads CASSLRGDDNEQFF. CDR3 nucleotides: TGCGCCAGCAGCCTCCGGGGGGATGACAATGAGCAGTTCTTC.

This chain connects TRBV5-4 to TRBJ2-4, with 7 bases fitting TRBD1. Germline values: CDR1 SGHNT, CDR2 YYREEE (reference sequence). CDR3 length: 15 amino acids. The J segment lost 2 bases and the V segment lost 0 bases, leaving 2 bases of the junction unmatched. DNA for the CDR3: TGTGCCAGCAGCTTGGACAGGGGATCCAAAAACATTCAGTACTTC. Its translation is CASSLDRGSKNIQYF. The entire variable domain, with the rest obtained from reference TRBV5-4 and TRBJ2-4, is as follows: ETGVTQSPTHLIKTRGQQVTLRCSSQSGHNTVSWYQQALGQGPQFIFQYYREEENGRGNFPPRFSGLQFPNYSSELNVNALELDDSALYLCASSLDRGSKNIQYFGAGTRLSVL.

The CDR3 region is CAWSEGRQNTGELFF. CDR3 nucleotide sequence: TGTGCCTGGAGCGAAGGTAGACAGAACACCGGGGAGCTGTTTTTT. The rearrangement uses TRBV30 and TRBJ2-2; D is uncertain. The V end lost 3 bases, the J end lost 1 base, and 12 bases lay between the germline ends. This CDR3 contains 15 residues. Per the germline V gene, CDR1 is GTSNPN and CDR2 is SVGIG (reference sequence).

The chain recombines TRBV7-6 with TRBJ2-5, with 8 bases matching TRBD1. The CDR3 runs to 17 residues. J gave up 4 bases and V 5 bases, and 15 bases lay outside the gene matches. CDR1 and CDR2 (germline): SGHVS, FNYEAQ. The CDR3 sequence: CASSPRSDRALGETQYF. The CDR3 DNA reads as TGTGCCAGCAGCCCCCGGTCGGACAGGGCGTTGGGAGAGACCCAGTACTTC.

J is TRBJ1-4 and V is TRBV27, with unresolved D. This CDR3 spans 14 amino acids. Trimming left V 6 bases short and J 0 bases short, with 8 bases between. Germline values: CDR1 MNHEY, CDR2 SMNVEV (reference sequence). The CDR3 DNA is TGTGCCAGCAGCTACACAGCAACTAATGAAAAACTGTTTTTT. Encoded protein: CASSYTATNEKLFF.

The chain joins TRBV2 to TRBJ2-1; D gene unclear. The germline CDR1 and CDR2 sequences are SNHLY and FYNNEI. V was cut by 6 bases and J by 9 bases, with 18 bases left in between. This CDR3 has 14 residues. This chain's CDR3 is CASRPLWSPPEQFF. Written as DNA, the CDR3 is TGTGCCAGCAGGCCCCTTTGGAGCCCGCCTGAGCAGTTCTTC.

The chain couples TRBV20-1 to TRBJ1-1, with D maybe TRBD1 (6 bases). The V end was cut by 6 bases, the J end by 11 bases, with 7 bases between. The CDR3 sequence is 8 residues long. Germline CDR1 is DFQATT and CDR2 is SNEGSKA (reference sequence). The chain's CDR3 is CSATGAFF. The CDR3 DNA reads TGCAGTGCAACAGGGGCTTTCTTT.

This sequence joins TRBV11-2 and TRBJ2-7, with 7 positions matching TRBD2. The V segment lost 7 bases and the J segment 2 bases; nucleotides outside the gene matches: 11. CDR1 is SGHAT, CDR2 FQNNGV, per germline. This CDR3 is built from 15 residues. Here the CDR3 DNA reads TGTGCCAGCACTCGACGAGCGGGGAACGCCTACGAGCAGTACTTC. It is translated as CASTRRAGNAYEQYF.

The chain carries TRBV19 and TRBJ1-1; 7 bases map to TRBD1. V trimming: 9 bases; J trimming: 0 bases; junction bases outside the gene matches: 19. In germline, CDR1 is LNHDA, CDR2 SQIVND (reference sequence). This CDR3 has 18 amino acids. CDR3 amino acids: CASPSLGKGTAMNTEAFF. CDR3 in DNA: TGTGCCAGCCCCTCGCTAGGGAAGGGGACAGCAATGAACACTGAAGCTTTCTTT.

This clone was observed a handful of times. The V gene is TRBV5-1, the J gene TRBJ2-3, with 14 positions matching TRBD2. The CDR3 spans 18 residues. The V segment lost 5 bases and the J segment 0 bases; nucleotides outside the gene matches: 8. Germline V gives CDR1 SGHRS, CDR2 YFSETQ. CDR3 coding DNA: TGCGCCAGCAGTTCCGGACTAGCGGGGGGCCGAAGCACAGATACGCAGTATTTT. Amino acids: CASSSGLAGGRSTDTQYF.

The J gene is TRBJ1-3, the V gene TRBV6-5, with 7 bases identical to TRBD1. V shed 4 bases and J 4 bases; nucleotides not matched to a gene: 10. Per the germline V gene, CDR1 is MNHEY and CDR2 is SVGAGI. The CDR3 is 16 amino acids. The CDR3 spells CASSLGAGGVGNTIYF. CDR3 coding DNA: TGTGCCAGCAGTTTGGGGGCAGGGGGAGTAGGAAACACCATATATTTT.

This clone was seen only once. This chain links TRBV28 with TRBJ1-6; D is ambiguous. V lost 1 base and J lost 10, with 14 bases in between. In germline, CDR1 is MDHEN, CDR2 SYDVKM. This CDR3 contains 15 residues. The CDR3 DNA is TGTGCCAGCAGTTTATTTGTCTTACTATCCTCACCCCTCCACTTT. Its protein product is CASSLFVLLSSPLHF.

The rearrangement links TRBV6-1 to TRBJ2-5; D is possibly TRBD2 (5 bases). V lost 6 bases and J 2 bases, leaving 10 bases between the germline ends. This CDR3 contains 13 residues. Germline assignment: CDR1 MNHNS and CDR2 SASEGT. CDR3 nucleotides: TGTGCCAGCAGGAGGACTGTACAAGAGACCCAGTACTTC. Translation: CASRRTVQETQYF.

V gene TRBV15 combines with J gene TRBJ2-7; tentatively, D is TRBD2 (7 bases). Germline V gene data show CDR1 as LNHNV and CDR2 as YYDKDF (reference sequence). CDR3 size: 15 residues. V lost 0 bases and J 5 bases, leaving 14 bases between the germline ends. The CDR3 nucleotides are TGTGCCACCAGCAGAGACTCGGGGGGCGGCAACGAGCAGTACTTC. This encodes CATSRDSGGGNEQYF.

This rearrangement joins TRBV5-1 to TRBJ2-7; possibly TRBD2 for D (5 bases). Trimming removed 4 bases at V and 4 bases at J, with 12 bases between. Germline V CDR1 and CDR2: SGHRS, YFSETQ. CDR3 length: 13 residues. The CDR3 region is CASSREGFYEQYF. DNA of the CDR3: TGCGCCAGCAGCCGCGAGGGATTTTACGAGCAGTACTTC.

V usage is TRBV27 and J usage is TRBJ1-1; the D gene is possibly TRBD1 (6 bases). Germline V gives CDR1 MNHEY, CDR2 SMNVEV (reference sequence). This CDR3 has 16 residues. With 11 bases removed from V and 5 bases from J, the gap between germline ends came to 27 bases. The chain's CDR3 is CAAGERGNVWGTEAFF. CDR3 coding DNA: TGTGCCGCTGGAGAGAGGGGGAATGTTTGGGGGACTGAAGCTTTCTTT.

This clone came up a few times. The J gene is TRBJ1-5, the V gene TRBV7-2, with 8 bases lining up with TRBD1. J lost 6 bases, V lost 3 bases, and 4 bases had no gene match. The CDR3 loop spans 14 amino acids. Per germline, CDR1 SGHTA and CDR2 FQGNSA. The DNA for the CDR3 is TGTGCCAGCAGCTTGGCAGGGGGCGGTCAGCCCCAGCATTTT. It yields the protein CASSLAGGGQPQHF.

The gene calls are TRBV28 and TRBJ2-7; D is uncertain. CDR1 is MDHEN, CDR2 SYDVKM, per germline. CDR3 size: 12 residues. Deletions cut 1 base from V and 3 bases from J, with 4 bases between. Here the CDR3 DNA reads TGTGCCAGCAGTTTATCCTACTACGAGCAGTACTTC. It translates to CASSLSYYEQYF. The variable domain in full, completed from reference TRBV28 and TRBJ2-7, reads DVKVTQSSRYLVKRTGEKVFLECVQDMDHENMFWYRQDPGLGLRLIYFSYDVKMKEKGDIPEGYSVSREKKERFSLILESASTNQTSMYLCASSLSYYEQYFGPGTRLTVT.

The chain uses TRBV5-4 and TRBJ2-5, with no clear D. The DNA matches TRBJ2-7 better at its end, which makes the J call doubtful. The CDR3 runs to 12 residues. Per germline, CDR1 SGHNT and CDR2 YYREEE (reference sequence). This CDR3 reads CASSPDSYEQYF. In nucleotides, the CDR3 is TGTGCCAGCAGCCCCGACTCCTACGAGCAGTACTTC.

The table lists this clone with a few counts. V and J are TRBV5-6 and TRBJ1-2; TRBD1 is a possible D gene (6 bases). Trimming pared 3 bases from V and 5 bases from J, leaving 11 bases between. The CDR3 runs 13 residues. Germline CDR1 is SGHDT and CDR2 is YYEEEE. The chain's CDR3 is CASSSGQRYGYTF. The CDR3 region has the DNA TGTGCCAGCAGCTCCGGACAGAGATATGGCTACACCTTC.

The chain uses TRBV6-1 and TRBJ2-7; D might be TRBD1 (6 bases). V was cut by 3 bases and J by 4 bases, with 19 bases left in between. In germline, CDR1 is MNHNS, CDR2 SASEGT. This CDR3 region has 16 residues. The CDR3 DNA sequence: TGTGCCAGCAGTGAGCATAACAGGGAGAGCACGTACGAGCAGTACTTC. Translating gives CASSEHNRESTYEQYF.

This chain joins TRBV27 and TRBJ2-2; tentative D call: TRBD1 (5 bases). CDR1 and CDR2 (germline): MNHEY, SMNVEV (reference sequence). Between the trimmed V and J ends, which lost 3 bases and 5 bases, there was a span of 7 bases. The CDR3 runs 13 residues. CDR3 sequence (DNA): TGTGCCAGCAGTTTGACAGTAACCGGGGAGCTGTTTTTT. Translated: CASSLTVTGELFF.

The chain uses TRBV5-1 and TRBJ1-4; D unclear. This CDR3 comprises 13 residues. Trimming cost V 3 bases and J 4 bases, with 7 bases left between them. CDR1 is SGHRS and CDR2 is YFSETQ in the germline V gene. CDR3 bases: TGCGCCAGCAGCTATGGGAGTAATGAAAAACTGTTTTTT. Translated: CASSYGSNEKLFF.

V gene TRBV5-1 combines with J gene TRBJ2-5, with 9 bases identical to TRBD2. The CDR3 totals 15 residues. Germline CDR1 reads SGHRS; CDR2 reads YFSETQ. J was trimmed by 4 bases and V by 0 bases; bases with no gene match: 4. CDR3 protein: CASSLGPAGGETQYF. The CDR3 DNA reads TGCGCCAGCAGCTTGGGACCAGCGGGAGGAGAGACCCAGTACTTC.

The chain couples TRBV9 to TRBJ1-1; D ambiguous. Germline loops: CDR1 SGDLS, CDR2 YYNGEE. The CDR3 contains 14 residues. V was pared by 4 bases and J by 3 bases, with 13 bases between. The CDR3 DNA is TGTGCCAGCAGCCCGTACGGTGAGTACACTGAAGCTTTCTTT. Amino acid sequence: CASSPYGEYTEAFF.

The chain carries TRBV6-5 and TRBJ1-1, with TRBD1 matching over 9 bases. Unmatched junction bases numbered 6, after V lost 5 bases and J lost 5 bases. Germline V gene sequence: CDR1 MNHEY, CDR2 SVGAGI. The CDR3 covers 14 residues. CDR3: CASSDRGDRTEAFF. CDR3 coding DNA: TGTGCCAGCAGTGACAGGGGGGATAGGACTGAAGCTTTCTTT.

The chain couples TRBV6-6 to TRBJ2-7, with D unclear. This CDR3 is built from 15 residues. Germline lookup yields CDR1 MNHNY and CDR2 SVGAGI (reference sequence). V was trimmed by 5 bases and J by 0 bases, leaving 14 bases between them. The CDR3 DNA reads TGTGCCAGCAGTCCGCCTTCGCAGGTCTCCTACGAGCAGTACTTC. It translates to CASSPPSQVSYEQYF.

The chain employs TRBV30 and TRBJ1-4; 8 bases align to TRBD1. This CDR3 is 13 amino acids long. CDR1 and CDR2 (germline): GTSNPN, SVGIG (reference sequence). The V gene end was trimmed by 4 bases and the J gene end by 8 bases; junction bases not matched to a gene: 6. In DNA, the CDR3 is TGTGCCTGGAATCGGGACAGGATCGAAAAACTGTTTTTT. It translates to CAWNRDRIEKLFF.

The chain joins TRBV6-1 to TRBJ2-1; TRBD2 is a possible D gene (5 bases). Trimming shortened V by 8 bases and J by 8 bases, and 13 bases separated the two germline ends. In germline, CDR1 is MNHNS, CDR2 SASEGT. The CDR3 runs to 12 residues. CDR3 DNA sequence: TGTGCCAGCGAGGCCGCGGGCCATGAGCAGTTCTTC. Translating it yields CASEAAGHEQFF.

CDR3 loop: CASSFLVDQPQHF. Written as DNA, the CDR3 is TGTGCCAGCAGCTTCTTAGTCGATCAGCCCCAGCATTTT. The rearrangement links TRBV7-2 to TRBJ1-5; D remains ambiguous. Trimming stripped 3 bases from V and 5 bases from J, with 8 bases between. The CDR3 loop spans 13 amino acids. The V gene's germline CDR1 is SGHTA and CDR2 FQGNSA.

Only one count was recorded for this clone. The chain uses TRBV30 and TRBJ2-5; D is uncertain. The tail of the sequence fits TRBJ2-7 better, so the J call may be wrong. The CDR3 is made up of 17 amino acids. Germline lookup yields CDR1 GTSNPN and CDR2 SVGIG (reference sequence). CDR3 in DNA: TGTGCCTGGAGTGTAACCCTGCTTGGCGCAGGCGCCTACGAGCAGTACTTC. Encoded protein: CAWSVTLLGAGAYEQYF.